Shown below are 8 T cell receptor beta chains from a single sample sequenced in a study of low-dose radiotherapy and immunotherapy resistance in tumors. Gene-specific TRAV and TRBV primers were used for first-strand cDNA, covering alpha and beta chains. TCR amplification ran roughly 20 PCR cycles using constant-region and V-primer adapter primers. TCRdb analysed the reads with MiXCR anew, one entry per CDR3 protein. The sample holds thousands of distinct CDR3 sequences; roughly 58% are singletons and the top ten take roughly 13%. The receptors were gathered from a human donor with advanced metastatic prostate, ovarian, gallbladder or colorectal cancer (not recorded which). This table probably holds off-target reads from a library built for another chain.

V usage is TRBV9 and J usage is TRBJ2-3; no definite D call. Trimming removed 0 bases at V and 1 base at J, with 9 bases between. Germline CDR1 SGDLS, CDR2 YYNGEE. The CDR3 is 15 residues long. CDR3 in amino acids: CASSVAEFGTDTQYF. CDR3 sequence (DNA): TGTGCCAGCAGCGTAGCGGAGTTCGGCACAGATACGCAGTATTTT.

The rearrangement joins TRBV3-1 to TRBJ2-4; D may match TRBD1 or TRBD2 (5 bases each). The germline V gene encodes CDR1 LGHDT and CDR2 YNNKEL (reference sequence). The V end was cut by 7 bases, the J end by 7 bases, with 14 bases between. The length of the CDR3 is 13 residues. CDR3 bases: TGTGCCAGCACCGGGGCAAATAACAACATTCAGTACTTC. Encoded protein: CASTGANNNIQYF.

J is TRBJ2-3 and V is TRBV10-3; the D gene is possibly TRBD1 (6 bases). Trimming took 8 bases from V and 5 from J, leaving 14 bases between them. This CDR3 comprises 13 residues. Germline V lookup: CDR1 ENHRY, CDR2 SYGVKD. The CDR3 bases are TGTGCCATCGCCAGGGGTTCTTTAGATACGCAGTATTTT. It translates to CAIARGSLDTQYF.

The chain joins TRBV29-1 to TRBJ1-5, with TRBD1 as a possible D gene (5 bases). Trimming removed 4 bases from V and 6 bases from J, with 13 bases in between. The CDR3 spans 13 residues. CDR1 and CDR2 (germline): SQVTM, ANQGSEA. The CDR3 DNA sequence: TGCAGCGTTGGGCAGGGCGGGAGTCAGCCCCAGCATTTT. Amino acid sequence: CSVGQGGSQPQHF. The variable domain in full, completed from reference TRBV29-1 and TRBJ1-5, reads SAVISQKPSRDICQRGTSLTIQCQVDSQVTMMFWYRQQPGQSLTLIATANQGSEATYESGFVIDKFPISRPNLTFSTLTVSNMSPEDSSIYLCSVGQGGSQPQHFGDGTRLSIL.

For the CDR3, the DNA is TGTGCCGGAGGTGGAGGGGGAGAGACCCAGTACTTC. Its protein is CAGGGGGETQYF. This chain connects TRBV6-6 to TRBJ2-5; D possibly matches TRBD1 or TRBD2 (6 bases each). Trimming shortened V by 11 bases and J by 4 bases, and 14 bases separated the two germline ends. Looked up from germline, CDR1 is MNHNY and CDR2 is SVGAGI (reference sequence). The length of the CDR3 is 12 residues.

The V call is TRBV29-1, the J call TRBJ1-2, with no clear D. There are 12 residues in the CDR3. CDR1 and CDR2 (germline): SQVTM, ANQGSEA. V dropped 4 bases and J dropped 7 bases, with 13 bases sitting between them. This CDR3 reads CSVVGSHGGYTF. Written as DNA, the CDR3 is TGCAGCGTTGTTGGCAGTCACGGTGGCTACACCTTC.

The chain links TRBV4-1 to TRBJ2-1; 10 positions agree with TRBD1. V gave up 1 base and J gave up 0 bases; unmatched junction bases: 0. The CDR3 is 16 residues long. CDR1 and CDR2 (germline): MGHRA, YSYEKL. In DNA, the CDR3 is TGCGCCAGCAGCCAAGGGGACAGGGGCTCCTACAATGAGCAGTTCTTC. Protein product: CASSQGDRGSYNEQFF.

This clonotype came up a few times. The chain combines TRBV4-1 with TRBJ2-3; 9 nucleotides line up with TRBD2. V lost 2 bases, J lost 1 base, and 13 bases stayed unmatched. Germline V gene data show CDR1 as MGHRA and CDR2 as YSYEKL. The CDR3 length is 19 residues. The CDR3 sequence is CASSQFGPAGGPGTDTQYF. DNA for the CDR3: TGCGCCAGCAGCCAATTCGGACCCGCGGGAGGGCCTGGCACAGATACGCAGTATTTT.